This T cell receptor beta chain was sequenced for a study of blood T cells in healthy people across ages. Donors gave around 9.8 milliliters of peripheral blood apiece. Isolating PBMCs gave at least 6 million of these cells per sample. The CDR3 contains 14 residues. CDR1 SGHDT and CDR2 YYEEEE come from the germline V gene. The germline V and J ends were trimmed by 1 base and 10 bases, with 18 bases remaining between them. As for this clonotype: Its antigen remains unidentified.

Overall study findings and caveats: Per million T cells, the diversity of TCR beta decreased roughly linearly as age advanced. Correlation between TCR beta diversity and naive T cell percentage was strong.

Through a sample-barcoded 5' primer and a J-beta primer mix, a second PCR was run for roughly 7 to 12 cycles. From the 5' RACE reads, TCRdb called clonotypes with MiXCR, one entry per CDR3 protein. This table has nearly 1 million distinct CDR3 sequences, just over 50% appearing once. The specimen was blood. The sequence derives from an older woman in good health. The V gene is TRBV5-6, the J gene TRBJ2-7, with TRBD1 as a possible D gene (5 bases). The CDR3 sequence: CASSLQRGSLPQYF. The CDR3 bases are TGTGCCAGCAGCTTGCAAAGGGGTTCGTTGCCCCAGTACTTC.